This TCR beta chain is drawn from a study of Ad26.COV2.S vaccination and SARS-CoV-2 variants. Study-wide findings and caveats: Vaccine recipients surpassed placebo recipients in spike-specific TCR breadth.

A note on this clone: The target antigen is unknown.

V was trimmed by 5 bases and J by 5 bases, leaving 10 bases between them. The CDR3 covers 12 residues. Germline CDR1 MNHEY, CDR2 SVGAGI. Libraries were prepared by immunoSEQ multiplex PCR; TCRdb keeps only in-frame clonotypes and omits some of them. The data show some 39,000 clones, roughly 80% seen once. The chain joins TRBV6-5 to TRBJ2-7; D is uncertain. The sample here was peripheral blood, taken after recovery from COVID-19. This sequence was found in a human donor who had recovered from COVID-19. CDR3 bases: TGTGCCAGCAGTAGGTGGGTCGACGAGCAGTACTTC. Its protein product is CASSRWVDEQYF.